This is a list of T cell receptor beta chains from one sample in a study of cytomegalovirus exposure and HLA in healthy donors. TCRdb's table, derived via immunoSEQ multiplex PCR, lists solely in-frame clones and lacks some. This table has around 120,000 clones, 60% to 85% appearing once. Specimen: PBMCs. The receptors stem from a middle-aged woman in good health and CMV-seronegative. CDR3s leave out the opening cysteine and the closing phenylalanine or tryptophan. A D gene is named only where the DNA matches it firmly.

TRBV7-8	TRBJ1-5	.	AILYQPQH
TRBV5-1	TRBJ1-1	.	ASIPGGANTEAF
TRBV28	TRBJ2-7	TRBD1	ASRTGTGVPYEQY
TRBV2	TRBJ2-1	.	ASSDLGLRGQL
TRBV2	TRBJ2-1	TRBD1	ASRSGTGTYNEQF
TRBV6-6	TRBJ2-7	TRBD2	ASSYSSGGLLEQY
TRBV14	TRBJ2-1	TRBD2	ASSQGSAVGAGVYNEQF
TRBV7-2	.	.	ASSSWARGRHPYEQY
TRBV28	TRBJ2-7	TRBD2	ASRPSGTSASYEQY
TRBV27	TRBJ1-5	.	ASSPRGTQGSNQPQH
TRBV28	TRBJ1-1	.	ASTSVSRWNTEAF
TRBV6-6	.	TRBD2	ASSYGGTSGSYEQY
TRBV7-3	TRBJ2-3	TRBD2	ASSPVLAGTQY
TRBV7-3	TRBJ2-2	TRBD2	ASSLGGLATGELF
TRBV7-2	TRBJ2-1	TRBD1	ASSLTGGDLNEQF
TRBV5-6	TRBJ2-7	.	ASSPIDSSYEQY
TRBV28	TRBJ2-4	.	ASPKGVCKNIQY
TRBV29-1	TRBJ2-3	.	SVEGSGTDTQY
TRBV2	TRBJ2-4	TRBD1	ASRGTGVGKNIQY
TRBV18	TRBJ2-2	.	ASSPITADTGELF
TRBV18	TRBJ2-7	.	ASSPGRYEQY
TRBV6-6	TRBJ1-5	.	ASLGRWGNQPQH
TRBV6-1	TRBJ2-2	TRBD2	ASSDFVGRATGELF
TRBV18	TRBJ1-2	TRBD1	ASSPDRNYGYT
TRBV6-5	TRBJ1-1	.	ASSGGSYTEAF
TRBV25-1	TRBJ2-5	.	ASSPLNPETQY
TRBV6-1	TRBJ1-2	.	ASSEKTVHGYT
TRBV7-2	TRBJ2-7	.	ASSSGLGGEQY
TRBV27	TRBJ1-3	.	DKLGNTIY
TRBV5-1	TRBJ2-5	.	ASSLEQVYSETQY
TRBV9	TRBJ1-1	TRBD1	ASSVGQGGTEAF
TRBV27	TRBJ1-1	TRBD1	ASSLTGTGGFPGTEAF
TRBV27	TRBJ2-1	.	ASSLRGGFEQF
TRBV10-3	TRBJ2-1	.	ATGVESSSYNEQF
TRBV18	TRBJ2-5	.	ASSPKTGRETQY
TRBV5-1	TRBJ2-7	.	ASRAERPYEQY
TRBV2	TRBJ2-1	TRBD2	ASSAGRGAYNEQF
TRBV6-1	TRBJ2-5	.	ASSPPGETQY